These T cell receptor beta chains were read from a single sample in a study of Ad26.COV2.S vaccination and SARS-CoV-2 variants. The assay was immunoSEQ multiplex PCR, and TCRdb's table has in-frame clones only and misses some. This sample has some 350,000 clones, with about 88% found just once. Material: peripheral blood, obtained in a trial of Ad26.COV2.S vaccine versus placebo. These receptor sequences come from a person aged 18 to 59 who received the Ad26.COV2.S COVID-19 vaccine or a placebo. Each CDR3 is given with its conserved first and last residue. The order of the fields is clone size, V gene, D gene, J gene, CDR3 DNA, CDR3 protein. The D gene is left open where the match is weak. Rows give clone size only sometimes, using once, few, many, or a class for an expanded clone.

size: once
V: TRBV9
D: TRBD2
J: TRBJ2-1
DNA: TGTGCCAGCAGCACTAGCGGGGGGGCATATTACAATGAGCAGTTCTTC
CDR3: CASSTSGGAYYNEQFF

size: -
V: TRBV28
D: TRBD1
J: TRBJ2-1
DNA: TGTGCCAGCCAGCCGGGACAGGGGTTAGATGAGCAGTTCTTC
CDR3: CASQPGQGLDEQFF

size: once
V: TRBV12-3/TRBV12-4
D: -
J: TRBJ1-5
DNA: TGTGCCAGCACTCATAGCAATCAGCCCCAGCATTTT
CDR3: CASTHSNQPQHF

size: -
V: TRBV5-1
D: -
J: TRBJ1-2
DNA: TGCGCCAGCAGCTTGGAGGGGGGAACTCGTGGCTACACCTTC
CDR3: CASSLEGGTRGYTF

size: -
V: TRBV18
D: -
J: TRBJ2-1
DNA: TGTGCCAGCTCACCTGGATACACCCTCCTAAACAATGAGCAGTTCTTC
CDR3: CASSPGYTLLNNEQFF

size: -
V: TRBV5-4
D: -
J: TRBJ1-4
DNA: TGTGCCAGCAGCTCGATGATCGACAGTGCAACTAATGAAAAACTGTTTTTT
CDR3: CASSSMIDSATNEKLFF

size: -
V: TRBV5-4
D: -
J: TRBJ2-3
DNA: TGTGCCAGCAGCTTGCGTACTCAACGGAATACGCAGTATTTT
CDR3: CASSLRTQRNTQYF

size: -
V: TRBV7-2
D: -
J: TRBJ2-3
DNA: TGTGCCAGCAGCGGAAGATATACAGATACGCAGTATTTT
CDR3: CASSGRYTDTQYF

size: -
V: TRBV11-2
D: -
J: TRBJ2-5
DNA: TGTGCCAGCAGCTTAGGGGCAGAGACCCAGTACTTC
CDR3: CASSLGAETQYF

size: -
V: TRBV7-2
D: -
J: TRBJ2-1
DNA: TGTGCCAGCAGCTCCCTTGGCTCTTACAATGAGCAGTTCTTC
CDR3: CASSSLGSYNEQFF

size: -
V: TRBV12-3/TRBV12-4
D: TRBD1
J: TRBJ2-5
DNA: TGTGCCAGCAGAACAACAGGGGTTGAGACCCAGTACTTC
CDR3: CASRTTGVETQYF

size: -
V: TRBV10-1
D: TRBD2
J: TRBJ2-3
DNA: TGCGCCAGCAGTGACGCCGGGACTAGCGGGAGGGATACGCAGTATTTT
CDR3: CASSDAGTSGRDTQYF

size: -
V: TRBV5-1
D: TRBD2
J: TRBJ2-7
DNA: TGCGCCAGCGCCTCCTCAGGGGGACTAGCTAAGAACGAGCAGTACTTC
CDR3: CASASSGGLAKNEQYF

size: -
V: TRBV4-1
D: -
J: TRBJ1-1
DNA: TGCGCCAGCAGCCAAGATAGTGGGGCAGGAGAAGCTTTCTTT
CDR3: CASSQDSGAGEAFF

size: -
V: TRBV28
D: -
J: TRBJ1-2
DNA: TGTGCCAGCAGTTTGCGTCCGGGTAACTATGGCTACACCTTC
CDR3: CASSLRPGNYGYTF

size: -
V: TRBV7-2
D: -
J: TRBJ2-5
DNA: TGTGCCAGCAGCTTAGTCGGGGGTGGGGCAGAGACCCAGTACTTC
CDR3: CASSLVGGGAETQYF

size: -
V: TRBV10-3
D: TRBD1
J: TRBJ1-1
DNA: TGTGCCATCAGTCGGGTGAACAGGGGGCAGGCTGAAGCTTTCTTT
CDR3: CAISRVNRGQAEAFF

size: -
V: TRBV5-1
D: -
J: TRBJ2-7
DNA: TGCGCCAGCAGCCTGGGAGGAGAGCAGTACTTC
CDR3: CASSLGGEQYF

size: -
V: TRBV7-2
D: -
J: TRBJ2-7
DNA: TGTGCCAGCAGCCCCGGGGGAAGGAATTTGTACTTC
CDR3: CASSPGGRNLYF

size: -
V: TRBV21-1
D: -
J: TRBJ2-7
DNA: TGTGCCAGCAGCAAATTCCACGAGCAGTACTTC
CDR3: CASSKFHEQYF

size: many
V: TRBV15
D: TRBD2
J: TRBJ2-1
DNA: TGTGCCACCAACCGACCCGGCGGGGGAACATACAATGAGCAGTTCTTC
CDR3: CATNRPGGGTYNEQFF

size: -
V: TRBV7-8
D: -
J: TRBJ1-3
DNA: TGTGCCAGCAGCTTAGAGTCCGGGGGGCTAGGGAGCTCTGGAAACACCATATATTTT
CDR3: CASSLESGGLGSSGNTIYF

size: -
V: TRBV5-1
D: TRBD1
J: TRBJ1-2
DNA: TGCGCCAGCAGGAGTTTTGGGACAGCAGCTAACTATGGCTACACCTTC
CDR3: CASRSFGTAANYGYTF

size: -
V: TRBV10-3
D: -
J: TRBJ2-7
DNA: TGTGCCATCAGTGAGTCGGATACAGTGTCCTACGAGCAGTACTTC
CDR3: CAISESDTVSYEQYF

size: -
V: TRBV30
D: -
J: TRBJ2-5
DNA: TGTGCCTGGAGTGTACCAGGTTCCGAGACCCAGTACTTC
CDR3: CAWSVPGSETQYF

size: few
V: TRBV18
D: -
J: TRBJ1-2
DNA: TGTGCCAGCTCACCACCTCGACTGGGTGGCTACACCTTC
CDR3: CASSPPRLGGYTF

size: -
V: TRBV3-1/TRBV3-2
D: TRBD2
J: TRBJ2-2
DNA: TGTGCCAGCAGCCATAGAGGAGCGGGAGAGTCCGGGGAGCTGTTTTTT
CDR3: CASSHRGAGESGELFF

size: -
V: TRBV24-1
D: TRBD1
J: TRBJ2-1
DNA: TGTGCCACTTCTGACAGGGTCTCCTACAATGAGCAGTTCTTC
CDR3: CATSDRVSYNEQFF